In this sample, the clone carrying this T cell receptor (beta chain) turned up a few times. Its target is not known. Given a much more abundant clone one base away, this may be a read error. This sample stems from a study of blood T cells in healthy people across ages. Regarding the study as a whole: Long-lived and aged donors differed, with more naive CD4+ cells and higher diversity in the long-lived.

There were healthy Caucasian individuals from Russia, aged roughly 6 to 100, serving as donors. The length of the CDR3 is 13 residues. Trimming stripped 3 bases from V and 4 bases from J, with 9 bases between. CDR1 is SGHAT, CDR2 FQNNGV, per germline. A sample-barcoded 5' primer and a J-beta primer mix were used in a second PCR of roughly 7 to 11 cycles. Every cDNA was tagged by a template-switch adaptor with 12 random nucleotides. Every sample returned 2.5 million or more CDR3-containing paired-end reads. TCRdb re-derived calls from the 5' RACE reads in MiXCR, one entry per CDR3 protein. The sample has over 500,000 distinct CDR3 sequences, about 51% seen once; the top ten hold approximately 13%.

The chain carries TRBV11-2 and TRBJ2-5; D tentatively reads TRBD1 or TRBD2 (5 bases each). The sample taken for sequencing was blood. This sequence was found in a woman at least 80 years old in good health. CDR3 bases: TGTGCCAGCAGCTTCCGGGGCCGAGAGACCCAGTACTTC. Translated: CASSFRGRETQYF.